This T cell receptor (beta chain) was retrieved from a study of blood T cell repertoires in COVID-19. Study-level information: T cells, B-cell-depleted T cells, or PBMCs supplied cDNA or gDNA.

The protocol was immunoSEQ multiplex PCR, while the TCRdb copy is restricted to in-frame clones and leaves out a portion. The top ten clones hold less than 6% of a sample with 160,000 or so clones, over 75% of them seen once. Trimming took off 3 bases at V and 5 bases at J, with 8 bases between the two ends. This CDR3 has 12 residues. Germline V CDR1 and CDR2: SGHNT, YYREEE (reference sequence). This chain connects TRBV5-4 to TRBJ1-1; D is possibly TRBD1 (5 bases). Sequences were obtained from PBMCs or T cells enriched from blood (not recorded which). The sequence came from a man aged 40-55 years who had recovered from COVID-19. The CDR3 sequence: CASSSGRTEAFF. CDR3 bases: TGTGCCAGCAGCTCAGGGCGGACTGAAGCTTTCTTT.